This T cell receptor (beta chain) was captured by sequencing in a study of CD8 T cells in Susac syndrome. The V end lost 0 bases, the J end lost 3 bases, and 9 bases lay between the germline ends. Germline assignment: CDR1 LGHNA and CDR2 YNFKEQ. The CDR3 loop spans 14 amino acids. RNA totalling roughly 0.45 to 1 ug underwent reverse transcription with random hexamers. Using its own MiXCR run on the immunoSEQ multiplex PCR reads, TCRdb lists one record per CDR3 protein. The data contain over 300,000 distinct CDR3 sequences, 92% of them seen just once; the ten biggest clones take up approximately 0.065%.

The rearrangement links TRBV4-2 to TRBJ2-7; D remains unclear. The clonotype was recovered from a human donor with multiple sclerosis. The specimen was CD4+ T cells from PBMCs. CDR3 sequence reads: CASSQERLLYEQYF. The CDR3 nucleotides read TGTGCCAGCAGCCAAGAGAGACTCCTCTACGAGCAGTACTTC.